Listed here are 9 T cell receptor beta chains from one sample, sequenced in a study of OX40 agonist ivuxolimab in advanced cancers. Generated by immunoSEQ multiplex PCR, the TCRdb table keeps only in-frame clones and is missing some. The sample includes about 36,000 clones, approximately 76% of them seen just once. This specimen was CD4+ or CD8+ T cells sorted from blood, taken in a trial of the OX40 agonist ivuxolimab. Receptors originate from an adult with an advanced solid tumor such as melanoma, head and neck, liver or kidney cancer.

This chain connects TRBV5-1 to TRBJ2-2; tentatively, D is TRBD1 (5 bases). The CDR3 is 16 residues long. With 1 base removed from V and 4 bases from J, the gap between germline ends came to 14 bases. Germline CDR1 SGHRS, CDR2 YFSETQ. The CDR3 DNA reads as TGCGCCAGCAGCTTGTCCAGGGTGCTTCCCACCGGGGAGCTGTTTTTT. Its protein is CASSLSRVLPTGELFF.

This chain connects TRBV27 to TRBJ1-2; D is undetermined. The CDR3 is 14 residues long. V was cut by 0 bases and J by 1 base, with 6 bases left in between. Looked up from germline, CDR1 is MNHEY and CDR2 is SMNVEV (reference sequence). Here the CDR3 reads CASSLSRHNYGYTF. CDR3 nucleotides: TGTGCCAGCAGTTTATCTCGGCATAACTATGGCTACACCTTC.

The chain employs TRBV6-6 and TRBJ2-7; D is unclear. Germline V gene data show CDR1 as MNHNY and CDR2 as SVGAGI (reference sequence). CDR3 length equals 14 residues. V was pared by 0 bases and J by 2 bases, with 8 bases between. The CDR3 reads CASSYSSGAYEQYV. For the CDR3, the DNA is TGTGCCAGCAGTTACTCGAGTGGGGCCTACGAGCAGTACGTC.

The J gene is TRBJ2-5, the V gene TRBV6-1; a weak D match, TRBD1 (6 bases). There are 16 residues in the CDR3. CDR1 is MNHNS and CDR2 is SASEGT in the germline V gene. V dropped 2 bases and J dropped 4 bases, with 17 bases sitting between them. CDR3 DNA: TGTGCCAGCAGTGAATGGGACACCTCATTCGGAGAGACCCAGTACTTC. Its translation: CASSEWDTSFGETQYF.

The chain has TRBV2 and TRBJ1-2; 8 bases match TRBD1. V was clipped by 4 bases and J by 7 bases; unmatched bases: 8. This CDR3 is built from 14 residues. The germline CDR1 and CDR2 sequences are SNHLY and FYNNEI. The CDR3 protein is CASSVGRGRGGYTF. The CDR3 DNA reads TGTGCCAGCAGTGTCGGCAGGGGGCGCGGTGGCTACACCTTC. The whole variable domain, filled in from reference TRBV2 and TRBJ1-2, reads EPEVTQTPSHQVTQMGQEVILRCVPISNHLYFYWYRQILGQKVEFLVSFYNNEISEKSEIFDDQFSVERPDGSNFTLKIRSTKLEDSAMYFCASSVGRGRGGYTFGSGTRLTVV.

The V gene is TRBV6-6, the J gene TRBJ1-6; no reliable D call. Trimming left V 6 bases short and J 10 bases short, with 7 bases between. The CDR3 is made up of 11 amino acids. In germline, CDR1 is MNHNY, CDR2 SVGAGI (reference sequence). For the CDR3, the DNA is TGTGCCAGCAGCCCCGGATCACCCCTCCACTTT. It codes for CASSPGSPLHF.

This clone was detected a few times. V usage is TRBV4-2 and J usage is TRBJ2-5; tentatively, D is TRBD1 (5 bases). Between the trimmed V and J ends, which lost 3 bases and 3 bases, there was a span of 14 bases. Germline lookup yields CDR1 LGHNA and CDR2 YNFKEQ. The CDR3 consists of 15 residues. CDR3 region: CASSQARTYEETQYF. In nucleotides, the CDR3 is TGTGCCAGCAGCCAGGCTCGGACATACGAAGAGACCCAGTACTTC.

The genes are TRBV6-1 and TRBJ1-1; D is undetermined. Germline CDR1 MNHNS, CDR2 SASEGT. The CDR3 loop spans 10 amino acids. With 3 bases removed from V and 5 bases from J, the gap between germline ends came to 1 base. The CDR3 here is CASSDTEAFF. The DNA of the CDR3 is TGTGCCAGCAGTGATACTGAAGCTTTCTTT.

The chain couples TRBV5-1 to TRBJ2-7; TRBD2 agrees at 7 bases. J was trimmed by 5 bases and V by 5 bases; bases with no gene match: 10. The germline gives CDR1 SGHRS, CDR2 YFSETQ. The CDR3 length is 14 residues. CDR3 DNA sequence: TGCGCCAGCAGACCCCATCCGGGGGGTAACGAGCAGTACGTC. It encodes CASRPHPGGNEQYV.